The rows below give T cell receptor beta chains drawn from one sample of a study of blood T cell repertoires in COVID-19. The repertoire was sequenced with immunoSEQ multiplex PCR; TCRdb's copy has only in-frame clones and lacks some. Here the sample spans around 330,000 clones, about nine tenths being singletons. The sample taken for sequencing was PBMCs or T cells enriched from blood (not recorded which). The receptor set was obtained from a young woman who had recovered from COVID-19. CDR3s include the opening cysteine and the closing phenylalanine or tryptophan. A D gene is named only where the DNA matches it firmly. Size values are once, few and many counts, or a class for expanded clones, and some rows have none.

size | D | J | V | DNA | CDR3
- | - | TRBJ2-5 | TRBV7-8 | TGTGCCAGCAGCGTAGACAGTAAAGAGACCCAGTACTTC | CASSVDSKETQYF
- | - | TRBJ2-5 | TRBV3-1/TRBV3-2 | TGTGCCAGCAGCCAAGTCGGCCACGGCGGGACCCAGTACTTC | CASSQVGHGGTQYF
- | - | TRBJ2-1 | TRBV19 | TGTGCCAGTAGTATAAACTCCCAGGGTAACTCGGCGGCTCGGTTCAATGAGCAGTTCTTC | CASSINSQGNSAARFNEQFF
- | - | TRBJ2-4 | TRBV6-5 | TGTGCCAGCAGCCAACCAGGCAGAGCCAAAAACATTCAGTACTTC | CASSQPGRAKNIQYF
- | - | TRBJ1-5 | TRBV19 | TGTGCCAGTAGTTCCCCGCACAGGGCTGGCAATCAGCCCCAGCATTTT | CASSSPHRAGNQPQHF
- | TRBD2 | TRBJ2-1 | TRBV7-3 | TGTGCCAGCAGCTTGAGCGGGGACTCCTACAATGAGCAGTTCTTC | CASSLSGDSYNEQFF
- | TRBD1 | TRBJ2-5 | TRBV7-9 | TGTGCCAGCAGCCCCGACAGGGGACAGACCCAGTACTTC | CASSPDRGQTQYF
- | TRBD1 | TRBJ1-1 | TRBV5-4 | TGTGCCAGCAGCTCTAAGGGACAGGCTAACACTGAAGCTTTCTTT | CASSSKGQANTEAFF
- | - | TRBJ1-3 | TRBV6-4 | TGTGCCAGCAGTGACTTCTTCTCTGGAAACACCATATATTTT | CASSDFFSGNTIYF
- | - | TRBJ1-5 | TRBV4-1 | TGCGCCAGCAGCCAAGACGGGCAGGGCAGGCAGCCCCAGCATTTT | CASSQDGQGRQPQHF
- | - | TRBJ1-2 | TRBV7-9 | TGTGCCAGCAGCTCCACGACCCCCGGGATATATGGCTACACCTTC | CASSSTTPGIYGYTF
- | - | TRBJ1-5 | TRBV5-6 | TGTGCCAGCAGTTTGGGTAGTAGCAATCAGCCCCAGCATTTT | CASSLGSSNQPQHF
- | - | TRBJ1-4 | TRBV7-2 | TGTGCCAGCAGACCGGGGGGGACCAGGGGAAATGAAAAACTGTTTTTT | CASRPGGTRGNEKLFF
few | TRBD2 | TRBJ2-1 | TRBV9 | TGTGCCAGCAGCGTAGGATTTGGTAGCGGGAGCGCCGACTACAATGAGCAGTTCTTC | CASSVGFGSGSADYNEQFF
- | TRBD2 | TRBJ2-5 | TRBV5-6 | TGTGCCAGCAGCTTATTCGGTCTAGCGGGGGGTGAGCAAGAGACCCAGTACTTC | CASSLFGLAGGEQETQYF
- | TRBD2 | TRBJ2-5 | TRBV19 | TGTGCCAGTAGTCTCTTCGGTCAGACTAGCGGGGGGGAGACCCAGTACTTC | CASSLFGQTSGGETQYF
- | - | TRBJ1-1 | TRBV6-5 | TGTGCCAGCAGTTACTCCAAGCTGGACAGTAAAGCTTTCTTT | CASSYSKLDSKAFF
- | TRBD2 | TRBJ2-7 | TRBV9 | TGTGCCAGCAGCCCCCGACTAGCGGGTCATGGCGAGCAGTACTTC | CASSPRLAGHGEQYF
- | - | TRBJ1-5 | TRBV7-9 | TGTGCCAGCAGCTTAGAGGGCATAGGGGGACCTCGGAGCAATCAGCCCCAGCATTTT | CASSLEGIGGPRSNQPQHF
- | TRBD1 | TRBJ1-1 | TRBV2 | TGTGCCAGCAGTGGGACAGGGGTGAGTGAAGCTTTCTTT | CASSGTGVSEAFF
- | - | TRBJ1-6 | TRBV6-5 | TGTGCCAGCAGCGCCGGGACTTTTAATTCACCCCTCCACTTT | CASSAGTFNSPLHF
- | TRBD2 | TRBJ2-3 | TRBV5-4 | TGTGCCAGCAGCTCCCGGACTAGCGGGAGCACAGATACGCAGTATTTT | CASSSRTSGSTDTQYF
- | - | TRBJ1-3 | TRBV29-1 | TGCAGCGTTGAAGATAGCGGGGAGGGAAACACCATATATTTT | CSVEDSGEGNTIYF
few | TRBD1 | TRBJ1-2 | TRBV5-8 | TGTGCCAGCAGCTTGGGGGACAGGGGATATGGCTACACCTTC | CASSLGDRGYGYTF
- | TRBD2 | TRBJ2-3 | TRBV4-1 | TGCGCCAGCAGCTACCGAGGGCCTAGCGGAACCCGAGGTACAGATACGCAGTATTTT | CASSYRGPSGTRGTDTQYF
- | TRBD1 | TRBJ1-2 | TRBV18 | TGTGCCAGCTCACTAGACAGGGGGCAGGATGGCTACACCTTC | CASSLDRGQDGYTF
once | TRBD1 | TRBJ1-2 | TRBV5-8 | TGTGCCAGCAGCTTGGATCCAGGGGGCGTACGAGGCTACACCTTC | CASSLDPGGVRGYTF
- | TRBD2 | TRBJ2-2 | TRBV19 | TGTGCCAGTAGTTACGCCGGGACTAGAACCGGGGAGCTGTTTTTT | CASSYAGTRTGELFF
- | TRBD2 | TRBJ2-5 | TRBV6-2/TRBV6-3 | TGTGCCAGCAGTTACCCGGGACTAGCGGGGGGGGGAGAGACCCAGTACTTC | CASSYPGLAGGGETQYF